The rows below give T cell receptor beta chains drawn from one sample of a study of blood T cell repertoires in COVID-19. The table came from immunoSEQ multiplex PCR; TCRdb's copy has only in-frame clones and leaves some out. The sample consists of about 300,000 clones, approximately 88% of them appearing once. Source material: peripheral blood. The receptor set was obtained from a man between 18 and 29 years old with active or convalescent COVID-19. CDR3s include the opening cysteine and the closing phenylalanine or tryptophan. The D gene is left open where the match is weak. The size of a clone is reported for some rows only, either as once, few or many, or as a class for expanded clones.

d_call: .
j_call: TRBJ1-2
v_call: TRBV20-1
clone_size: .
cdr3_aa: CSASTGSGGADGYTF
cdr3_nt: TGCAGTGCTAGTACAGGGTCAGGTGGCGCGGATGGCTACACCTTC

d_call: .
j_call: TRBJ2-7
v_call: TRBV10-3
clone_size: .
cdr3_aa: CAISDPYEQYF
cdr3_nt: TGTGCCATCAGTGACCCTTACGAGCAGTACTTC

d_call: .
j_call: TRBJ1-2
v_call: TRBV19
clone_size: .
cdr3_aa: CASSIRGSRGYTF
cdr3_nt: TGTGCCAGTAGTATCCGGGGGTCTAGGGGCTACACCTTC

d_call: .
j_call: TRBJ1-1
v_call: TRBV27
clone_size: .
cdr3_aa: CASSLSSGSTEAFF
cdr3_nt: TGTGCCAGCAGTTTATCCTCCGGGAGCACTGAAGCTTTCTTT

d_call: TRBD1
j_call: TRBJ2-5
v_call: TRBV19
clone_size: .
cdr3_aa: CASSMRQGLGETQYF
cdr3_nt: TGTGCCAGTAGTATGCGACAGGGCTTGGGGGAGACCCAGTACTTC

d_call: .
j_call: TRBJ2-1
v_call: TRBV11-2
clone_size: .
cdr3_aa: CASSLGPEYNEQFF
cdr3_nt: TGTGCCAGCAGCTTGGGGCCCGAATACAATGAGCAGTTCTTC

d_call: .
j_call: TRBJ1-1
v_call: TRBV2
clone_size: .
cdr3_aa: CASSTEQGRGRTEAFF
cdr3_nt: TGTGCCAGCAGTACCGAACAGGGAAGGGGTCGGACTGAAGCTTTCTTT

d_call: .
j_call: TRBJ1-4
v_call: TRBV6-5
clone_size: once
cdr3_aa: CASSYGAGVEKLFF
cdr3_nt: TGTGCCAGCAGTTATGGGGCTGGGGTGGAAAAACTGTTTTTT

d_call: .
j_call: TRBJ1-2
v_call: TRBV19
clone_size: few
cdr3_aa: CASSIGGDGYTF
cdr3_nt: TGTGCCAGTAGTATTGGTGGAGATGGCTACACCTTC

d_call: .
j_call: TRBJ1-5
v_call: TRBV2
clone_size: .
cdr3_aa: CASSLVSRSNQPQHF
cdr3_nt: TGTGCCAGCAGCCTCGTTAGTCGTAGCAATCAGCCCCAGCATTTT

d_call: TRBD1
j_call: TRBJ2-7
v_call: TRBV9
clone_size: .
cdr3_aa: CASSGPGQGLGEQYF
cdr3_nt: TGTGCCAGCAGCGGGCCGGGACAGGGCTTGGGCGAGCAGTACTTC

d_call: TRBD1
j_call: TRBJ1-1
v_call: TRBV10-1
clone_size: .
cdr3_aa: CASSNRGNTEAFF
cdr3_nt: TGCGCCAGCAGTAACAGGGGTAACACTGAAGCTTTCTTT

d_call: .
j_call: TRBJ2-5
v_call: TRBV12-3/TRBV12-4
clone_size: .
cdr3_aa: CASSGEGETQYF
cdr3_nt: TGTGCCAGCTCAGGGGAGGGAGAGACCCAGTACTTC

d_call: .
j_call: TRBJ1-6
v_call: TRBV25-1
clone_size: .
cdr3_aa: CASSESGRSRNSPLHF
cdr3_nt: TGTGCCAGCAGTGAATCGGGGAGATCGAGAAATTCACCCCTCCACTTT

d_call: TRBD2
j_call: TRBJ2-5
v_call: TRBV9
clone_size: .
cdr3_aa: CASSPGAAGGQETQYF
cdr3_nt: TGTGCCAGCAGCCCCGGTGCGGCGGGGGGACAAGAGACCCAGTACTTC